This T cell receptor (beta chain) derives from a study of T cell responses to AZD1222 COVID-19 vaccine. This clone was seen only once. This CDR3 is built from 15 residues. Germline-derived CDR1 and CDR2 are SEHNR and FQNEAQ (reference sequence). Trimming removed 6 bases from V and 8 bases from J; junction bases left unmatched: 9. Using immunoSEQ multiplex PCR, the repertoire was profiled, and TCRdb retains in-frame clones only, with some absent. Here the sample spans approximately 140,000 clones, about 93% being singletons. The sample here was peripheral blood, taken on day 0 of AZD1222 vaccination. The rearrangement links TRBV7-9 to TRBJ2-3, with 12 bases fitting TRBD2. The TCR sequence derives from an adult in good health. CDR3 DNA: TGTGCCAGCAGTAAGCTAGCGGGGGGGCCGCGTACGCAGTATTTT. Protein: CASSKLAGGPRTQYF.